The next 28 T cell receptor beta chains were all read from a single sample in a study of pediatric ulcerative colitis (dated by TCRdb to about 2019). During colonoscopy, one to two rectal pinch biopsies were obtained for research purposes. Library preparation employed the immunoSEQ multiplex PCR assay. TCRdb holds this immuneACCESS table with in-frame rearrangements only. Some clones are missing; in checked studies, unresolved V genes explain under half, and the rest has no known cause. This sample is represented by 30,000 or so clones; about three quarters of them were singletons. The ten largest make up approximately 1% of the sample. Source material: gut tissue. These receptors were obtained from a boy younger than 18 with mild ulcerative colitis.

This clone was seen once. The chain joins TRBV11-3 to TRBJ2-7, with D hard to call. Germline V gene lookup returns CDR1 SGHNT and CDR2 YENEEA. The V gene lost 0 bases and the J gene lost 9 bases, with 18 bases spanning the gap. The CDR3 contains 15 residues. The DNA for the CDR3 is TGTGCCAGCAGCTTAGATATGCTTCCCTCGCAGACGCAGTACTTC. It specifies CASSLDMLPSQTQYF.

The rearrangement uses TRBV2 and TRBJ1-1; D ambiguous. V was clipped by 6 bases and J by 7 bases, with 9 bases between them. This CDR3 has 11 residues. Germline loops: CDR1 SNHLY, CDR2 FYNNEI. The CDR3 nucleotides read TGTGCCAGCAGCGCATCCCTTGAAGCTTTCTTT. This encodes CASSASLEAFF. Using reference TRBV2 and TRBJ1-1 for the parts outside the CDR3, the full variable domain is EPEVTQTPSHQVTQMGQEVILRCVPISNHLYFYWYRQILGQKVEFLVSFYNNEISEKSEIFDDQFSVERPDGSNFTLKIRSTKLEDSAMYFCASSASLEAFFGQGTRLTVV.

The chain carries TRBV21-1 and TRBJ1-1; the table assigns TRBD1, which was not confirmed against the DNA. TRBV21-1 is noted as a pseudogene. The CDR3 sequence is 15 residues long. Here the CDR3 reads CASSAVTTGNTEAFF. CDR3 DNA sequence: TGTGCCAGCAGCGCCGTTACGACAGGGAACACTGAAGCTTTCTTT.

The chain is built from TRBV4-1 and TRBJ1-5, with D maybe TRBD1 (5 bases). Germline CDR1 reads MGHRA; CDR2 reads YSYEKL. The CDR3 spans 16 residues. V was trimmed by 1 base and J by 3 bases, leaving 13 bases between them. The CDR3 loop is CASSQGPGGPNQPQHF. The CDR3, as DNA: TGCGCCAGCAGCCAAGGGCCCGGGGGTCCCAATCAGCCCCAGCATTTT.

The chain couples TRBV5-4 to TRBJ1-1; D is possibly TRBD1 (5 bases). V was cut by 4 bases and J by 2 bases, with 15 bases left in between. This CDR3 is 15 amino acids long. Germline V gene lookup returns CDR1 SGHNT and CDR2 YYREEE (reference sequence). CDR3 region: CASSNPRGGNTEAFF. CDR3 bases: TGTGCCAGCAGCAACCCTCGGGGGGGAAACACTGAAGCTTTCTTT. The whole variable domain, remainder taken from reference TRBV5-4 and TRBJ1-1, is ETGVTQSPTHLIKTRGQQVTLRCSSQSGHNTVSWYQQALGQGPQFIFQYYREEENGRGNFPPRFSGLQFPNYSSELNVNALELDDSALYLCASSNPRGGNTEAFFGQGTRLTVV.

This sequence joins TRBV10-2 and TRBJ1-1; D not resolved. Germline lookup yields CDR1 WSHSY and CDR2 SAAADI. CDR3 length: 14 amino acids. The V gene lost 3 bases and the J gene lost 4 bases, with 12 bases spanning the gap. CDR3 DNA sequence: TGCGCCAGCAGTGACATACTATGGGGCACTGAAGCTTTCTTT. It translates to CASSDILWGTEAFF.

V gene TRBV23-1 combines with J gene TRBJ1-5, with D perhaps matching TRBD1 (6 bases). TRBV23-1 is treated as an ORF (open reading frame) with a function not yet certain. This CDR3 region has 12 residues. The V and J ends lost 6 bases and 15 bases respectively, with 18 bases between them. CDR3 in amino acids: CASRKPRGSGHF. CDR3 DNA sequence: TGCGCCAGCAGAAAACCCAGGGGATCCGGGCATTTT.

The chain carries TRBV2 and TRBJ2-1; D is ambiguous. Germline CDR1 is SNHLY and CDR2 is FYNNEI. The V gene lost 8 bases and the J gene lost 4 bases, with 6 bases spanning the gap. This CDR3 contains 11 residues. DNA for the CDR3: TGTGCCAGCGGCACGTACAATGAGCAGTTCTTC. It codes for CASGTYNEQFF.

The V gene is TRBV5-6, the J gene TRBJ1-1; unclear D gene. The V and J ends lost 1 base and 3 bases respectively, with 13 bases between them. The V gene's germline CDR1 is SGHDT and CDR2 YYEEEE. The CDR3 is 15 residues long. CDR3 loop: CASSLYQARYTEAFF. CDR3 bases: TGTGCCAGCAGCTTGTATCAGGCTAGGTACACTGAAGCTTTCTTT.

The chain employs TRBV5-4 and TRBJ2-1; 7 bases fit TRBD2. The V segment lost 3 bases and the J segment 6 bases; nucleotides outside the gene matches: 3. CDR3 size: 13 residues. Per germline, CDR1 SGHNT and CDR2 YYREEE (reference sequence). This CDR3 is CASSSRLANEQFF. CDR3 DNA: TGTGCCAGCAGCTCACGACTAGCCAATGAGCAGTTCTTC.

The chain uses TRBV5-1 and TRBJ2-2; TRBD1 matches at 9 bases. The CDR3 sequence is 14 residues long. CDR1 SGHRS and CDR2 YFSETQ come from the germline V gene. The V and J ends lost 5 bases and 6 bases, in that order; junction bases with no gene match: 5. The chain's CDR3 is CASSRDRVAGELFF. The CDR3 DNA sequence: TGCGCCAGCAGTCGGGACAGGGTCGCCGGGGAGCTGTTTTTT.

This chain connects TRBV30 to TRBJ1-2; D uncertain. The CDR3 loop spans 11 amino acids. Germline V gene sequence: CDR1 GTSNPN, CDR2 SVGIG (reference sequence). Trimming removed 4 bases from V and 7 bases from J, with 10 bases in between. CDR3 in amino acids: CAWNRPGGYTF. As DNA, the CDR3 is TGTGCCTGGAACCGGCCCGGTGGCTACACCTTC.

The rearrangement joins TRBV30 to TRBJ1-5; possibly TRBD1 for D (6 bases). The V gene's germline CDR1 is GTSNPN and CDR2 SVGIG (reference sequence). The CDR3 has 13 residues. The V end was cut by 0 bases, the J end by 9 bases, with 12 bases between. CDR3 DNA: TGTGCCTGGAGTGTGGGGGGCAGTCGGCCCCAGCATTTT. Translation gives CAWSVGGSRPQHF.

The CDR3 is CASSPLASFGYEQYF. The CDR3, as DNA: TGTGCCAGCAGCCCGCTAGCTAGTTTCGGTTACGAGCAGTACTTC. V usage is TRBV9 and J usage is TRBJ2-7; D is perhaps TRBD2 (5 bases). CDR1 and CDR2 from the germline V gene are SGDLS and YYNGEE. The ends were cut back, 4 bases at V and 4 bases at J, with 18 bases in the middle. This CDR3 is built from 15 residues.

The DNA for the CDR3 is TGTGCCAGCAGCCCCGGACAGTGGGAAAATTCACCCCTCCACTTT. Amino acids: CASSPGQWENSPLHF. The chain carries TRBV7-9 and TRBJ1-6, with D possibly matching TRBD1 (6 bases). The CDR3 spans 15 residues. Per the germline V gene, CDR1 is SEHNR and CDR2 is FQNEAQ (reference sequence). V was pared by 5 bases and J by 7 bases, with 15 bases between. The whole variable domain, remainder taken from reference TRBV7-9 and TRBJ1-6, is DTGVSQNPRHKITKRGQNVTFRCDPISEHNRLYWYRQTLGQGPEFLTYFQNEAQLEKSRLLSDRFSAERPKGSFSTLEIQRTEQGDSAMYLCASSPGQWENSPLHFGNGTRLTVT.

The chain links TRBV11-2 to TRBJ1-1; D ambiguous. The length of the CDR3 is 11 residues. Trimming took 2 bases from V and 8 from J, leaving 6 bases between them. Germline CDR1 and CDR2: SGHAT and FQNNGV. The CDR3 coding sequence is TGTGCCAGCAGCTTAAACGGGGAAGCTTTCTTT. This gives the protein CASSLNGEAFF.

This CDR3 is CASSPGGGYGYTF. For the CDR3, the DNA is TGTGCCAGCAGCCCCGGGGGGGGCTATGGCTACACCTTC. The rearrangement uses TRBV5-6 and TRBJ1-2; TRBD1 might be the D (5 bases). The CDR3 extends over 13 amino acids. Germline CDR1 reads SGHDT; CDR2 reads YYEEEE. Trimming took 4 bases from V and 4 from J, leaving 11 bases between them.

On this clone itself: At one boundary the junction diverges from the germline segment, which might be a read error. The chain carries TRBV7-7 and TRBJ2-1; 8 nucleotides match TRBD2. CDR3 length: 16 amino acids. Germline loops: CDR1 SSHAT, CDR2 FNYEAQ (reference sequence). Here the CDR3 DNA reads TGTGCTAGCAGCTTAGGATCAGCGGGGGCCTACGAGGAGCAGTTCTTC. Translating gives CASSLGSAGAYEEQFF.

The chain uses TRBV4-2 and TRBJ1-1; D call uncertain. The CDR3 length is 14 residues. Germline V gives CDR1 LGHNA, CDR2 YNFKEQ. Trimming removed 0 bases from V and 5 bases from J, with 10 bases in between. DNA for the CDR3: TGTGCCAGCAGCCAAGATTCAGGAACGACTGAAGCTTTCTTT. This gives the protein CASSQDSGTTEAFF.

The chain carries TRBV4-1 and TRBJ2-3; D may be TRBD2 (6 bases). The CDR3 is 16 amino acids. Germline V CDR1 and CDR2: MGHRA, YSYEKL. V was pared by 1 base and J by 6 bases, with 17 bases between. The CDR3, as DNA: TGCGCCAGCAGCCAAGCTTCACTAGCAGCCCAGGATACGCAGTATTTT. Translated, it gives CASSQASLAAQDTQYF.

This CDR3 is CASSYRKFREPQHF. The CDR3 DNA is TGTGCCAGCAGTTACCGGAAATTTAGGGAGCCCCAGCATTTT. This chain joins TRBV6-6 and TRBJ1-5; D not certain. Germline CDR1 reads MNHNY; CDR2 reads SVGAGI (reference sequence). The V and J ends lost 2 bases and 8 bases respectively, with 13 bases between them. The CDR3 has 14 amino acids.

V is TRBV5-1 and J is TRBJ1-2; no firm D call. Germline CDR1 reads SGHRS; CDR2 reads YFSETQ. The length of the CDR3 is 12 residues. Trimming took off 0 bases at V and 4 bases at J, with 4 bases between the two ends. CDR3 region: CASSLEGYGYTF. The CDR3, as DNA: TGCGCCAGCAGCTTGGAGGGCTATGGCTACACCTTC.

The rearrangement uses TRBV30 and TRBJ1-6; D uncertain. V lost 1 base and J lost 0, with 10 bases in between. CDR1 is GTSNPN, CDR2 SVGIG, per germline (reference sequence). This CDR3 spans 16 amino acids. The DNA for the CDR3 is TGTGCCTGGAGTGATAAGGACGGCTCCTATAATTCACCCCTCCACTTT. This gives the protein CAWSDKDGSYNSPLHF. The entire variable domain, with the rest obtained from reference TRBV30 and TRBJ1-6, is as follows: SQTIHQWPATLVQPVGSPLSLECTVEGTSNPNLYWYRQAAGRGLQLLFYSVGIGQISSEVPQNLSASRPQDRQFILSSKKLLLSDSGFYLCAWSDKDGSYNSPLHFGNGTRLTVT.

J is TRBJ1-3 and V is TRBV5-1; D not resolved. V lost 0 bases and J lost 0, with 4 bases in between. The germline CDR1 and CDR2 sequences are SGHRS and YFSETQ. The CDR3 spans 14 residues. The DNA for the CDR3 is TGCGCCAGCAGCTTGGTGGACTCTGGAAACACCATATATTTT. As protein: CASSLVDSGNTIYF.

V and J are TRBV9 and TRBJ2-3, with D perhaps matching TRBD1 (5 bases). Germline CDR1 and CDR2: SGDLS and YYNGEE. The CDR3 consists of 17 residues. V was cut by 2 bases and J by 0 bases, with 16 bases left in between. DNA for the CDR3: TGTGCCAGCAGCGTGGGTGGCAGGGTGTCTAGCACAGATACGCAGTATTTT. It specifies CASSVGGRVSSTDTQYF.

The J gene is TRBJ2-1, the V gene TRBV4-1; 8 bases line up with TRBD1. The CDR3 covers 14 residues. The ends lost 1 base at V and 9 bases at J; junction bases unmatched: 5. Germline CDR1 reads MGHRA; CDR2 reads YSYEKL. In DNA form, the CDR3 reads TGCGCCAGCAGCCAAGGACAGGGGAGCGCTGAGCAGTTCTTC. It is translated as CASSQGQGSAEQFF.

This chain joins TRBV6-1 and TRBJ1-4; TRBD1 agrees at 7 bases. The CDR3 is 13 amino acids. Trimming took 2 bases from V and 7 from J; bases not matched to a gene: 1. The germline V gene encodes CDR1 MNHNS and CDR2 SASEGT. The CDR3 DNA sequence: TGTGCCAGCAGTGAACGGACAGGTGAAAAACTGTTTTTT. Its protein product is CASSERTGEKLFF.

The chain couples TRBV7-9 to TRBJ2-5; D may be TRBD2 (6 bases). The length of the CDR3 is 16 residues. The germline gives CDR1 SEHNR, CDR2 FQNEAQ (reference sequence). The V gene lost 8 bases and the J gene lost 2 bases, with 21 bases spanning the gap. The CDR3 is CASSSNSGNYQETQYF. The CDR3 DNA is TGTGCCAGCTCCAGCAATAGCGGAAACTATCAAGAGACCCAGTACTTC.